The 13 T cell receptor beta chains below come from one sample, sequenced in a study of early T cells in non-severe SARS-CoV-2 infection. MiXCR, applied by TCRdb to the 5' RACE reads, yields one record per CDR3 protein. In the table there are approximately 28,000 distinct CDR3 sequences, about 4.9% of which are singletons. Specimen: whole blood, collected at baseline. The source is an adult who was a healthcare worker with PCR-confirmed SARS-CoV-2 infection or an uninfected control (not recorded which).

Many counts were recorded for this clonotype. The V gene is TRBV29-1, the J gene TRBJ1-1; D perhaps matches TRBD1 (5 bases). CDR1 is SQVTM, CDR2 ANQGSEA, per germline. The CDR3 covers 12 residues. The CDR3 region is CGGGSMNTEAFF. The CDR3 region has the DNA TGCGGTGGGGGAAGCATGAACACTGAAGCTTTCTTT.

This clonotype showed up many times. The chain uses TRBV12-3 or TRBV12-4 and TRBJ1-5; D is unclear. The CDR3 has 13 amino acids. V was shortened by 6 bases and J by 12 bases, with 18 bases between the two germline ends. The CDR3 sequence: CASSEALSASQHF. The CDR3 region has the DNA TGTGCCAGCAGCGAAGCCCTCTCCGCCAGCCAGCATTTT.

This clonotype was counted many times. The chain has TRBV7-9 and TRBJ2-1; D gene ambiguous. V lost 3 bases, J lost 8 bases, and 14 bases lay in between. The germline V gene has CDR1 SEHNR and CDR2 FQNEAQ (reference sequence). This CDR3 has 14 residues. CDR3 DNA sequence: TGTGCCAGCAGCTTTTCGGCGACAAGACATGAGCAGTTCTTC. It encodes CASSFSATRHEQFF.

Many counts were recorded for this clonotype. CDR3 sequence: CSAGEGPEPLHF. Written as DNA, the CDR3 is TGCAGTGCCGGGGAAGGGCCGGAGCCCCTCCACTTT. J is TRBJ1-6 and V is TRBV20-1, with D uncertain. The CDR3 has 12 amino acids. Trimming took 6 bases from V and 13 from J, leaving 16 bases between them. Per the germline V gene, CDR1 is DFQATT and CDR2 is SNEGSKA (reference sequence).

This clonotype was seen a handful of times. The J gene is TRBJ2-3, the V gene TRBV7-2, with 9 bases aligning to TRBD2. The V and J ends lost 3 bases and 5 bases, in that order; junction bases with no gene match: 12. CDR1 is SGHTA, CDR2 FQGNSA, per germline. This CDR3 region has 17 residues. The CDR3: CASSFSFGGRAGDTQYF. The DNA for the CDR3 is TGTGCCAGCAGCTTCTCTTTTGGCGGGAGGGCCGGAGATACGCAGTATTTT. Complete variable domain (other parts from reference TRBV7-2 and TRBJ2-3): GAGVSQSPSNKVTEKGKDVELRCDPISGHTALYWYRQSLGQGLEFLIYFQGNSAPDKSGLPSDRFSAERTGGSVSTLTIQRTQQEDSAVYLCASSFSFGGRAGDTQYFGPGTRLTVL.

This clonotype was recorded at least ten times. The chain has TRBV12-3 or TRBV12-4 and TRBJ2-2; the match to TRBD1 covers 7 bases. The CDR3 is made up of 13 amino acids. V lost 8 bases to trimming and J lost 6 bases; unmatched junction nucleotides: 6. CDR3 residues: CASGQVHAGELFF. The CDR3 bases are TGTGCCAGCGGACAGGTTCACGCCGGGGAGCTGTTTTTT.

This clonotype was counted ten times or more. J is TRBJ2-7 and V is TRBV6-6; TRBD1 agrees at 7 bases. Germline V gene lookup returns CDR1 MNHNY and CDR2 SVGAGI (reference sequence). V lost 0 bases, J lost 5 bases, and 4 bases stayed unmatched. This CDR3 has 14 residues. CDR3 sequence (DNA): TGTGCCAGCAGTTACTCTGAGACAGGGAACGAGCAGTACTTC. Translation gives CASSYSETGNEQYF.

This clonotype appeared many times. Here the CDR3 DNA reads TGTGCCAGCAGATCAGGGGGATCCTACAATGAGCAGTTCTTC. Amino acid sequence: CASRSGGSYNEQFF. The gene calls are TRBV6-1 and TRBJ2-1, with 7 bases matching TRBD1. J lost 1 base, V lost 6 bases, and 3 bases had no gene match. This CDR3 comprises 14 residues. Germline values: CDR1 MNHNS, CDR2 SASEGT.

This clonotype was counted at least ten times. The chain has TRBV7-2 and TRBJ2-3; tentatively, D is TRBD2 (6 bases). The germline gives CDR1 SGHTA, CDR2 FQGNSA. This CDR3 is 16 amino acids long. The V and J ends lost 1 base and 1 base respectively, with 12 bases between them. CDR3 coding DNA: TGTGCCAGCAGCTTAGAGCGGGTACCAGGCACAGATACGCAGTATTTT. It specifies CASSLERVPGTDTQYF.

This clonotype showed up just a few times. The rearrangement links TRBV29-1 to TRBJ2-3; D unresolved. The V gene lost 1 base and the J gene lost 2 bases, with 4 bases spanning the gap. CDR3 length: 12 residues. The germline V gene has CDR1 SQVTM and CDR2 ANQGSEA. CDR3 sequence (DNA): TGCAGCGTTGAAGCAGACACAGATACGCAGTATTTT. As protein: CSVEADTDTQYF.

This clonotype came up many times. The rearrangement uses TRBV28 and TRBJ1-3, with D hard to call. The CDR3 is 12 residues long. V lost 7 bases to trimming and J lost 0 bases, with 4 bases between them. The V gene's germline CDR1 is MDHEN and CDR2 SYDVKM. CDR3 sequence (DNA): TGTGCCAGCACCTCCTCTGGAAACACCATATATTTT. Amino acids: CASTSSGNTIYF.

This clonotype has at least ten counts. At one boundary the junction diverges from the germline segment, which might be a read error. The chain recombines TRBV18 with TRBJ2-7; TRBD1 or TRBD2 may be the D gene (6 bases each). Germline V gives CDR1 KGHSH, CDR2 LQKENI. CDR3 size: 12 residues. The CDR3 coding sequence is TGTGCCAGCTCACACGGGAAGGAGGGGGGAGACTTC. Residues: CASSHGKEGGDF.

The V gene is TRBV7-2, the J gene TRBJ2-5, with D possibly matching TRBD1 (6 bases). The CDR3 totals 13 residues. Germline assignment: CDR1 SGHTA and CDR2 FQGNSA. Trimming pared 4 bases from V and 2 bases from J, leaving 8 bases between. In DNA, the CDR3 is TGTGCCAGCAGCTCGGGACAACAAGAGACCCAGTACTTC. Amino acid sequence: CASSSGQQETQYF.